This TCR beta chain appears in the sequencing data of a study of human T cells and chemical hapten exposure. On the study more broadly: Throughout a study of roughly 24 weeks, patients underwent weekly scalp administration of diphenylcyclopropenone doses. Whole-study findings and limits: PT1 expanded TCR counts and patch test score correlated positively.

Unique molecular identifiers were linked by the library to individual cDNA molecules. Via MiXCR, TCRdb re-called the RACE reads, giving one row per CDR3 protein. The sample includes tens of thousands of distinct CDR3 sequences, 9% to 10% of them seen just once. Time point specified: patch test 3, about 24 weeks after DPC sensitization. Treatment reported: therapeutic diphenylcyclopropenone sensitization with weekly scalp DPC. Samples of blood were obtained prior to the application of each patch test. V was clipped by 3 bases and J by 5 bases, with 16 bases between them. CDR3 size: 15 residues. Germline V lookup: CDR1 SEHNR, CDR2 FQNEAQ (reference sequence). At least ten counts were recorded for this clonotype. Its antigen is unidentified.

The TCR comes from a woman between 40 and 55 years old with alopecia areata. Some clones in this sample may be carry-over from other donors' samples. The chain joins TRBV7-9 to TRBJ1-1; D might be TRBD1 (6 bases). The sample consisted of whole blood, taken in connection with sensitization to the hapten diphenylcyclopropenone (DPC). CDR3 coding DNA: TGTGCCAGCAGCTTTAGCTCACAGGGTGGGACTGAAGCTTTCTTT. This codes for CASSFSSQGGTEAFF.